The 10 T cell receptor beta chains in this list originate from one sample, sequenced in a study of T cell clones after liver transplantation. Sequencing used immunoSEQ multiplex PCR; TCRdb keeps in-frame clones, though not all of them. The sample has 70,000 to 80,000 clones, around nine tenths seen once. The material was CD4+ T cells from blood, obtained before liver transplant. The receptors here all came from a human donor who received a liver transplant.

This chain links TRBV6-5 with TRBJ2-2; D gene unclear. Trimming took off 1 base at V and 0 bases at J, with 9 bases between the two ends. The CDR3 covers 16 residues. From germline, CDR1 is MNHEY and CDR2 SVGAGI. This chain's CDR3 is CASSYFGKTNTGELFF. CDR3 nucleotides: TGTGCCAGCAGTTACTTTGGGAAAACGAACACCGGGGAGCTGTTTTTT.

V gene TRBV5-4 combines with J gene TRBJ1-3; the D gene is possibly TRBD1 (6 bases). There are 14 residues in the CDR3. The germline CDR1 and CDR2 sequences are SGHNT and YYREEE (reference sequence). The V gene lost 2 bases and the J gene lost 8 bases, with 14 bases spanning the gap. The CDR3 region is CASSFMAGEDTIYF. Here the CDR3 DNA reads TGTGCCAGCAGCTTCATGGCAGGGGAGGACACCATATATTTT.

The chain has TRBV15 and TRBJ1-2; D gene uncertain. This CDR3 is built from 13 residues. V lost 4 bases, J lost 3 bases, and 9 bases lay in between. Germline CDR1 reads LNHNV; CDR2 reads YYDKDF (reference sequence). The CDR3 nucleotides read TGTGCCACCAGCAACGTCGGGGACTATGGCTACACCTTC. Translating it yields CATSNVGDYGYTF.

This rearrangement joins TRBV11-2 to TRBJ1-4; D unclear. Trimming pared 5 bases from V and 0 bases from J, leaving 7 bases between. Per germline, CDR1 SGHAT and CDR2 FQNNGV. The CDR3 is made up of 14 amino acids. In DNA form, the CDR3 reads TGTGCCAGCAGCACAGATGCAACTAATGAAAAACTGTTTTTT. Amino acids: CASSTDATNEKLFF.

This chain joins TRBV28 and TRBJ1-4; D is uncertain. Germline V CDR1 and CDR2: MDHEN, SYDVKM. The V end lost 2 bases, the J end lost 7 bases, and 8 bases lay between the germline ends. The CDR3 covers 13 residues. Here the CDR3 DNA reads TGTGCCAGCAGTTTAAGGAGTGCTGAAAAACTGTTTTTT. Translating gives CASSLRSAEKLFF. Combining the CDR3 with reference TRBV28 and TRBJ1-4 gives the whole variable domain DVKVTQSSRYLVKRTGEKVFLECVQDMDHENMFWYRQDPGLGLRLIYFSYDVKMKEKGDIPEGYSVSREKKERFSLILESASTNQTSMYLCASSLRSAEKLFFGSGTQLSVL.

The chain combines TRBV7-2 with TRBJ2-2; a weak D match, TRBD2 (6 bases). Germline CDR1 and CDR2: SGHTA and FQGNSA. V lost 5 bases, J lost 6 bases, and 10 bases lay in between. The CDR3 totals 13 residues. The CDR3 DNA follows: TGTGCCAGCAGCCCGAGCGGGTCCGGGGAGCTGTTTTTT. Its translation is CASSPSGSGELFF.

The chain is built from TRBV7-3 and TRBJ2-7; the D gene is possibly TRBD1 (6 bases). Per germline, CDR1 SGHTA and CDR2 FQGTGA. This CDR3 spans 13 amino acids. V lost 5 bases and J 3 bases, leaving 11 bases between the germline ends. The CDR3 reads CASSAQQGYEQYF. CDR3 nucleotides: TGTGCCAGCAGCGCCCAACAGGGCTACGAGCAGTACTTC.

The V call is TRBV29-1, the J call TRBJ1-2; TRBD1 matches at 7 bases. The CDR3 is 13 residues long. The junction had 2 bases not matched to a gene; V was cut back by 3 bases and J by 1 base. CDR1 is SQVTM and CDR2 is ANQGSEA in the germline V gene. The CDR3 nucleotides are TGCAGCGTTGACAGGGGGATTAACTATGGCTACACCTTC. Translation gives CSVDRGINYGYTF.

This clone was observed a single time. The rearrangement uses TRBV5-4 and TRBJ2-3; TRBD1 is a possible D gene (5 bases). Trimming took 4 bases from V and 0 from J, leaving 12 bases between them. The CDR3 has 15 amino acids. Germline CDR1 SGHNT, CDR2 YYREEE (reference sequence). The CDR3 coding sequence is TGTGCCAGCAGCCGCCTGACAGATAGCACAGATACGCAGTATTTT. Translated, it gives CASSRLTDSTDTQYF.

V and J are TRBV4-3 and TRBJ2-4; 9 bases map to TRBD1. The CDR3 is 15 amino acids. Germline CDR1 LGHNA, CDR2 YSLEER. V lost 3 bases to trimming and J lost 8 bases; unmatched junction nucleotides: 8. CDR3: CASSHRDRAVDIQYF. The CDR3 coding sequence is TGCGCCAGCAGCCACCGGGACAGGGCAGTTGACATTCAGTACTTC.